This T cell receptor (beta chain) was captured by sequencing in a study of blood T cells in healthy people across ages. Then a second PCR, running roughly 7 to 11 cycles, was carried out with a sample-barcoded 5' primer and a J-beta primer mix. A 12-random-nucleotide template-switch adaptor tagged each cDNA molecule. TCRdb ran MiXCR on the 5' RACE reads and lists one entry per CDR3 protein. The sample shows under 1,000,000 distinct CDR3 sequences, 36% of them seen only once. This clonotype occurred a few times. The ends lost 2 bases at V and 0 bases at J; junction bases unmatched: 8. In germline, CDR1 is LGHDT, CDR2 YNNKEL (reference sequence). This CDR3 has 17 amino acids.

The sequencing sample was made of blood. The clonotype was recovered from a young man in good health. This chain links TRBV3-1 with TRBJ2-5; TRBD1 matches at 8 bases. The CDR3 sequence is CASSQIRTGRYQETQYF. CDR3 DNA sequence: TGTGCCAGCAGCCAAATTAGGACAGGGCGGTACCAAGAGACCCAGTACTTC.